One and the same sample provided the 22 T cell receptor beta chains below, sequenced in a study of shared T cell receptors in the human thymus. Sequencing used immunoSEQ multiplex PCR; TCRdb keeps in-frame clones, though not all of them. The sample records some 760,000 clones, roughly 85% being singletons. These same records also appear under a second study, on human thymus T cells.

The sequencing sample was made of thymocytes. The receptors originated from a girl less than two years old with a congenital heart defect.

The gene calls are TRBV5-8 and TRBJ2-1, with 11 bases identical to TRBD2. The CDR3 contains 15 residues. Germline assignment: CDR1 SGHTS and CDR2 YDEGEE. Trimming removed 3 bases from V and 4 bases from J; junction bases left unmatched: 3. The CDR3 loop is CASSWGLAEYNEQFF. CDR3 nucleotide sequence: TGTGCCAGCAGCTGGGGACTAGCGGAATACAATGAGCAGTTCTTC.

The chain uses TRBV5-1 and TRBJ1-1; D perhaps matches TRBD1 (5 bases). Trimming took 0 bases from V and 4 from J, leaving 16 bases between them. This CDR3 has 16 residues. Per germline, CDR1 SGHRS and CDR2 YFSETQ. This CDR3 reads CASSLVSLIQGTEAFF. CDR3 coding DNA: TGCGCCAGCAGCTTGGTTTCTCTGATCCAGGGCACTGAAGCTTTCTTT.

The CDR3 loop is CASRPEDRLNTEAFF. In DNA, the CDR3 is TGTGCCAGCCGTCCGGAAGACAGGCTGAACACTGAAGCTTTCTTT. The chain is built from TRBV27 and TRBJ1-1; a weak D match, TRBD1 (6 bases). V lost 8 bases and J lost 0, with 16 bases in between. Germline loops: CDR1 MNHEY, CDR2 SMNVEV (reference sequence). This CDR3 is 15 amino acids long.

The rearrangement uses TRBV4-3 and TRBJ2-5; 9 bases are a match to TRBD1. V lost 2 bases to trimming and J lost 4 bases; unmatched junction nucleotides: 8. The CDR3 sequence is 16 residues long. In germline, CDR1 is LGHNA, CDR2 YSLEER. The CDR3 reads CASSQRSTGGGETQYF. CDR3 nucleotides: TGCGCCAGCAGCCAACGATCGACAGGGGGTGGAGAGACCCAGTACTTC.

This chain uses TRBV29-1 with TRBJ2-1; TRBD1 matches 7 bases. The CDR3 totals 16 residues. Unmatched junction bases numbered 16, after V lost 6 bases and J lost 5 bases. Germline lookup yields CDR1 SQVTM and CDR2 ANQGSEA. The CDR3 nucleotides are TGCAGCGTCGCAGCCAGGGACAGCGTCAAAGACAATGAGCAGTTCTTC. Encoded protein: CSVAARDSVKDNEQFF.

The rearrangement links TRBV2 to TRBJ1-1; no definite D call. The CDR3 loop spans 16 amino acids. Looked up from germline, CDR1 is SNHLY and CDR2 is FYNNEI. Trimming shortened V by 4 bases and J by 0 bases, and 15 bases separated the two germline ends. The CDR3 loop is CASSVGGRGLNTEAFF. CDR3 bases: TGTGCCAGCAGTGTAGGTGGACGGGGTCTGAACACTGAAGCTTTCTTT. The full variable domain, completed using reference TRBV2 and TRBJ1-1, is EPEVTQTPSHQVTQMGQEVILRCVPISNHLYFYWYRQILGQKVEFLVSFYNNEISEKSEIFDDQFSVERPDGSNFTLKIRSTKLEDSAMYFCASSVGGRGLNTEAFFGQGTRLTVV.

The chain uses TRBV6-1 and TRBJ2-7, with unresolved D. Germline assignment: CDR1 MNHNS and CDR2 SASEGT. CDR3 size: 19 residues. The germline V and J ends were trimmed by 0 bases and 6 bases, with 27 bases remaining between them. CDR3 DNA: TGTGCCAGCAGTGAAGCCGTATCCTCCCCGTTCGCAGTGCCTGGCGAGCAGTACTTC. It specifies CASSEAVSSPFAVPGEQYF.

The chain links TRBV9 to TRBJ2-5; unclear D gene. CDR3 size: 14 residues. Per the germline V gene, CDR1 is SGDLS and CDR2 is YYNGEE. V lost 0 bases and J lost 5, with 11 bases in between. CDR3 coding DNA: TGTGCCAGCAGCGTAGGGCAGACAAGGGAGACCCAGTACTTC. Translating gives CASSVGQTRETQYF.

Notes on this clone: This sample includes further DNA sequences coding for the same CDR3. This chain connects TRBV4-1 to TRBJ1-2, with D maybe TRBD1 (6 bases). Trimming left V 4 bases short and J 8 bases short, with 20 bases between. From germline, CDR1 is MGHRA and CDR2 YSYEKL. There are 15 residues in the CDR3. CDR3 sequence (DNA): TGCGCCAGCAGCCCTCAAGGATCAGGACAGATGGGCTACACCTTC. Its translation: CASSPQGSGQMGYTF.

This chain links TRBV5-4 with TRBJ2-7; tentatively, D is TRBD2 (6 bases). Germline-derived CDR1 and CDR2 are SGHNT and YYREEE (reference sequence). The CDR3 sequence is 17 residues long. V lost 1 base and J lost 3, with 20 bases in between. The CDR3 region has the DNA TGTGCCAGCAGCTTGTGGACGGAGGGGAAAGGTTTCTACGAGCAGTACTTC. Its protein product is CASSLWTEGKGFYEQYF.

The chain is built from TRBV7-2 and TRBJ2-2; 8 bases line up with TRBD1. The CDR3 extends over 17 amino acids. The V segment lost 5 bases and the J segment 14 bases; nucleotides outside the gene matches: 22. CDR1 and CDR2 from the germline V gene are SGHTA and FQGNSA. In DNA, the CDR3 is TGTGCCAGCAGCACCTCTCCGGGACAGGATTCCGTGGTGGGTCTGTTTTTT. It codes for CASSTSPGQDSVVGLFF.

The chain is built from TRBV10-3 and TRBJ1-5; D not resolved. The V and J ends lost 0 bases and 3 bases respectively, with 6 bases between them. The CDR3 totals 14 residues. The V gene's germline CDR1 is ENHRY and CDR2 SYGVKD. CDR3 nucleotides: TGTGCCATCAGTGAGTCCCGGTACAATCAGCCCCAGCATTTT. The encoded protein is CAISESRYNQPQHF.

The chain couples TRBV5-6 to TRBJ2-3; maybe TRBD2 (5 bases). The CDR3 is 17 residues long. Trimming stripped 4 bases from V and 8 bases from J, with 26 bases between. Looked up from germline, CDR1 is SGHDT and CDR2 is YYEEEE. The CDR3 nucleotides read TGTGCCAGCAGCGCACTGAGGGCGTTAGGCACAGTTGGTACGCAGTATTTT. Translated, it gives CASSALRALGTVGTQYF.

The chain uses TRBV5-4 and TRBJ2-1, with TRBD1 matching over 9 bases. Germline CDR1 SGHNT, CDR2 YYREEE (reference sequence). V dropped 0 bases and J dropped 6; count of bases not matched to a gene: 7. The CDR3 sequence is 16 residues long. The CDR3 reads CASSLGPGQGVNEQFF. CDR3 nucleotide sequence: TGTGCCAGCAGCTTGGGCCCGGGACAGGGAGTCAATGAGCAGTTCTTC.

In this sample, this clone turned up once. This chain links TRBV10-3 with TRBJ2-7; 7 nucleotides line up with TRBD1. V shed 10 bases and J 4 bases; nucleotides not matched to a gene: 16. The length of the CDR3 is 15 residues. Germline V lookup: CDR1 ENHRY, CDR2 SYGVKD. CDR3 nucleotide sequence: TGTGCCACCGCCCCCCCCGGGACAGCCACGTACGAGCAGTACTTC. Encoded protein: CATAPPGTATYEQYF.

The chain carries TRBV5-4 and TRBJ2-5; 9 bases fit TRBD2. From germline, CDR1 is SGHNT and CDR2 YYREEE (reference sequence). This CDR3 has 16 residues. The V gene end was trimmed by 3 bases and the J gene end by 1 base; junction bases not matched to a gene: 7. CDR3 DNA: TGTGCCAGCAGCTCTCAGCGGGGGGCCCTCCAAGAGACCCAGTACTTC. Its protein is CASSSQRGALQETQYF.

V is TRBV6-1 and J is TRBJ1-6; TRBD1 matches at 9 bases. The CDR3 runs 19 residues. The V and J ends lost 2 bases and 11 bases, in that order; junction bases with no gene match: 19. Germline V CDR1 and CDR2: MNHNS, SASEGT. CDR3 sequence: CASSERKVQGASRSAPLHF. The CDR3 DNA follows: TGTGCCAGCAGTGAACGTAAGGTACAGGGGGCATCGCGATCGGCACCCCTCCACTTT.

The rearrangement joins TRBV5-6 to TRBJ2-7, with 7 positions matching TRBD1. This CDR3 has 18 amino acids. J gave up 3 bases and V 0 bases, and 15 bases lay outside the gene matches. Germline assignment: CDR1 SGHDT and CDR2 YYEEEE. CDR3 region: CASSLVFPRPGQHYEQYF. DNA for the CDR3: TGTGCCAGCAGCTTGGTTTTCCCGAGGCCGGGACAGCACTACGAGCAGTACTTC.

The chain has TRBV30 and TRBJ1-5; D gene unclear. Deletions cut 2 bases from V and 0 bases from J, with 2 bases between. CDR1 GTSNPN and CDR2 SVGIG come from the germline V gene (reference sequence). This CDR3 contains 12 residues. CDR3 in DNA: TGTGCCTGGAGTTATAGCAATCAGCCCCAGCATTTT. Its translation: CAWSYSNQPQHF. The full variable domain, with the rest looked up from reference TRBV30 and TRBJ1-5, is SQTIHQWPATLVQPVGSPLSLECTVEGTSNPNLYWYRQAAGRGLQLLFYSVGIGQISSEVPQNLSASRPQDRQFILSSKKLLLSDSGFYLCAWSYSNQPQHFGDGTRLSIL.

J is TRBJ2-2 and V is TRBV7-2; D is perhaps TRBD2 (5 bases). CDR3 length: 19 amino acids. V was cut by 3 bases and J by 3 bases, with 23 bases left in between. Germline V gene data show CDR1 as SGHTA and CDR2 as FQGNSA. The CDR3 nucleotides are TGTGCCAGCAGCTTCGGGGATTTAAGGGTGCGACGTTACACCGGGGAGCTGTTTTTT. This encodes CASSFGDLRVRRYTGELFF. The whole variable domain, filled in from reference TRBV7-2 and TRBJ2-2, reads GAGVSQSPSNKVTEKGKDVELRCDPISGHTALYWYRQSLGQGLEFLIYFQGNSAPDKSGLPSDRFSAERTGGSVSTLTIQRTQQEDSAVYLCASSFGDLRVRRYTGELFFGEGSRLTVL.

V and J are TRBV5-5 and TRBJ1-1; TRBD1 matches at 7 bases. Germline V gene lookup returns CDR1 SGHKS and CDR2 YYEKEE (reference sequence). J lost 9 bases, V lost 4 bases, and 6 bases had no gene match. The CDR3 runs to 12 residues. In DNA, the CDR3 is TGTGCCAGCAGCGGGGGACAGAGAAAAGCTTTCTTT. Protein: CASSGGQRKAFF.

V usage is TRBV4-1 and J usage is TRBJ2-1, with 7 bases fitting TRBD2. CDR1 is MGHRA and CDR2 is YSYEKL in the germline V gene. This CDR3 has 16 residues. V shed 3 bases, J shed 6 bases, and the junction held 11 bases outside the gene matches. CDR3 in DNA: TGCGCCAGCAGCCAGGAATCGGGGGGAACTAGCAATGAGCAGTTCTTC. Protein: CASSQESGGTSNEQFF.